Described below is a single T cell receptor beta chain sequence and its context. Antigen: not known. This sample was taken from a study of post-analysis software for immune sequencing data. Study results and caveats: When patients were compared with controls, about 5 TRBV segments were more frequent, TRBV5-6, TRBV5-1 and TRBV20-1 among them. Compared with controls, patients showed significantly lower normalized Chao1 diversity.

Germline values: CDR1 SQVTM, CDR2 ANQGSEA. The ends were cut back, 4 bases at V and 2 bases at J, with 19 bases in the middle. This CDR3 has 16 amino acids. cDNA libraries for TCR beta contained unique molecular identifiers. TCRdb called the PCR reads again in MiXCR, with one record for every CDR3 protein. The sample yields about 680,000 distinct CDR3 sequences, roughly three fifths seen once. V usage is TRBV29-1 and J usage is TRBJ2-3; D is perhaps TRBD1 (6 bases). The sequenced material came from blood. This receptor was obtained from a girl aged 2-10 years with multiple sclerosis. In DNA, the CDR3 is TGCAGCGTTGTTCCCTTGGCGGACAGTTCCACAGATACGCAGTATTTT. Translating gives CSVVPLADSSTDTQYF.